The 28 T cell receptor beta chains given below trace back to one sample, sequenced in a study of blood T cell repertoires in COVID-19. Profiling relied on immunoSEQ multiplex PCR, and the TCRdb table lists in-frame clones only, not all of them. Here the sample spans tens of thousands of clones, roughly 82% being singletons. Sequenced input: peripheral blood. All receptors derive from a man aged 45-65 years with active or convalescent COVID-19.

The chain combines TRBV7-9 with TRBJ1-1, with a weak D call TRBD1 (6 bases). The germline CDR1 and CDR2 sequences are SEHNR and FQNEAQ (reference sequence). The CDR3 is 14 amino acids. V was clipped by 2 bases and J by 3 bases, with 10 bases between them. The DNA of the CDR3 is TGTGCCAGCAGCTTACGGGGGGCGGACACTGAAGCTTTCTTT. Encoded protein: CASSLRGADTEAFF.

CDR3 nucleotide sequence: TGCAGCGTTAGAGTAGGCACGGGGAACACCGGGGAGCTGTTTTTT. Translated: CSVRVGTGNTGELFF. V and J are TRBV29-1 and TRBJ2-2, with D unresolved. The CDR3 is 15 amino acids. The V end lost 5 bases, the J end lost 1 base, and 14 bases lay between the germline ends. The V gene's germline CDR1 is SQVTM and CDR2 ANQGSEA.

This clone was detected a few times. The gene calls are TRBV3-1 (or the pseudogene TRBV3-2) and TRBJ1-2; 9 bases agree with TRBD1. The CDR3 is made up of 13 amino acids. J was trimmed by 6 bases and V by 6 bases; bases with no gene match: 5. Germline lookup yields CDR1 LGHDT and CDR2 YNNKEL (reference sequence). The CDR3 region is CASSRTGENGYTF. The CDR3 DNA reads TGTGCCAGCAGTCGGACAGGGGAAAATGGCTACACCTTC.

The chain couples TRBV5-1 to TRBJ1-2, with TRBD1 matching over 9 bases. CDR1 is SGHRS, CDR2 YFSETQ, per germline. J lost 2 bases, V lost 4 bases, and 3 bases had no gene match. This CDR3 has 14 amino acids. CDR3 amino acids: CASSQGTGNYGYTF. CDR3 in DNA: TGCGCCAGCAGCCAAGGGACAGGGAACTATGGCTACACCTTC.

The sample holds one count of this clone. The rearrangement joins TRBV4-3 to TRBJ1-4; 11 nucleotides line up with TRBD1. With 4 bases clipped from V and 5 bases from J, the junction kept 9 bases outside the gene matches. The CDR3 has 17 residues. Germline V lookup: CDR1 LGHNA, CDR2 YSLEER. CDR3 sequence reads: CASSPTAGTGGNEKLFF. CDR3 in DNA: TGCGCCAGCAGCCCCACGGCCGGGACAGGGGGGAATGAAAAACTGTTTTTT.

The chain links TRBV7-8 to TRBJ2-3; 10 bases match TRBD2. CDR1 and CDR2 (germline): SGHVS, FQNEAQ. CDR3 length: 16 amino acids. After removal of 6 bases from V and 0 bases from J, the junction contained 6 bases not matched to a gene. CDR3 sequence (DNA): TGTGCCAGCAGAGTAGCGGGGGGCCCTAGCACAGATACGCAGTATTTT. Amino acids: CASRVAGGPSTDTQYF. Together with reference TRBV7-8 and TRBJ2-3, the CDR3 gives the full variable domain: GAGVSQSPRYKVAKRGQDVALRCDPISGHVSLFWYQQALGQGPEFLTYFQNEAQLDKSGLPSDRFFAERPEGSVSTLKIQRTQQEDSAVYLCASRVAGGPSTDTQYFGPGTRLTVL.

V usage is TRBV30 and J usage is TRBJ1-2; D call uncertain. Germline CDR1 reads GTSNPN; CDR2 reads SVGIG (reference sequence). There are 15 residues in the CDR3. V was trimmed by 2 bases and J by 5 bases, leaving 18 bases between them. Here the CDR3 DNA reads TGTGCCTGGAGTATTTTACGGGGAAATCGGTATGGCTACACCTTC. This codes for CAWSILRGNRYGYTF.

The rearrangement joins TRBV19 to TRBJ2-3; 7 nucleotides agree with TRBD1. V shed 4 bases and J 5 bases; nucleotides not matched to a gene: 9. The CDR3 is 15 residues long. Looked up from germline, CDR1 is LNHDA and CDR2 is SQIVND (reference sequence). CDR3 sequence reads: CASSKGTVFGDTQYF. CDR3 nucleotides: TGTGCCAGTAGTAAGGGGACAGTGTTTGGAGATACGCAGTATTTT. Looking up the rest from reference TRBV19 and TRBJ2-3 gives the full variable domain: DGGITQSPKYLFRKEGQNVTLSCEQNLNHDAMYWYRQDPGQGLRLIYYSQIVNDFQKGDIAEGYSVSREKKESFPLTVTSAQKNPTAFYLCASSKGTVFGDTQYFGPGTRLTVL.

By share, this clone counts as medium-sized. The V call is TRBV7-9, the J call TRBJ1-6; the D is unclear. There are 14 residues in the CDR3. Germline V gene data show CDR1 as SEHNR and CDR2 as FQNEAQ (reference sequence). Trimming stripped 1 base from V and 5 bases from J, with 6 bases between. As DNA, the CDR3 is TGTGCCAGCAGCTTAGGCCAGAATAATTCACCCCTCCACTTT. Translation: CASSLGQNNSPLHF.

The chain has TRBV6-5 and TRBJ2-5; TRBD1 aligns across 7 bases. The V segment lost 6 bases and the J segment 4 bases; nucleotides outside the gene matches: 8. Germline lookup yields CDR1 MNHEY and CDR2 SVGAGI. The CDR3 extends over 14 amino acids. The CDR3 DNA reads as TGTGCCAGCAGGGCTCCAGGGGGTTTAGAGACCCAGTACTTC. It encodes CASRAPGGLETQYF.

The chain joins TRBV2 to TRBJ1-2; 9 bases fit TRBD1. The ends lost 6 bases at V and 7 bases at J; junction bases unmatched: 3. CDR1 and CDR2 from the germline V gene are SNHLY and FYNNEI. The length of the CDR3 is 12 residues. The CDR3 bases are TGTGCCAGCAGCGTGGGACAGGGTGGCTACACCTTC. This encodes CASSVGQGGYTF. The whole variable domain, filled in from reference TRBV2 and TRBJ1-2, reads EPEVTQTPSHQVTQMGQEVILRCVPISNHLYFYWYRQILGQKVEFLVSFYNNEISEKSEIFDDQFSVERPDGSNFTLKIRSTKLEDSAMYFCASSVGQGGYTFGSGTRLTVV.

This rearrangement joins TRBV3-1 (or the pseudogene TRBV3-2) to TRBJ1-6; D is undetermined. Germline loops: CDR1 LGHDT, CDR2 YNNKEL (reference sequence). V lost 1 base to trimming and J lost 8 bases, with 6 bases between them. This CDR3 spans 13 amino acids. The CDR3 coding sequence is TGTGCCAGCAGCCAAGGCGAAGATTCACCCCTCCACTTT. It encodes CASSQGEDSPLHF.

CDR3 DNA sequence: TGCGCCAGCAGCCAAGCGACAGGGCAGCAGTTCTTC. Translated: CASSQATGQQFF. The J gene is TRBJ2-1, the V gene TRBV4-3; 7 bases match TRBD1. Germline CDR1 and CDR2: LGHNA and YSLEER. J was trimmed by 11 bases and V by 1 base; bases with no gene match: 2. This CDR3 comprises 12 residues.

This sequence joins TRBV19 and TRBJ1-5; D not certain. Germline CDR1 LNHDA, CDR2 SQIVND (reference sequence). This CDR3 has 14 amino acids. The V and J ends lost 4 bases and 7 bases respectively, with 14 bases between them. CDR3 amino acids: CASSRGFAEQPQHF. DNA for the CDR3: TGTGCCAGTAGTAGAGGGTTTGCGGAACAGCCCCAGCATTTT.

The genes are TRBV9 and TRBJ2-2; D remains unclear. The V and J ends lost 2 bases and 3 bases respectively, with 5 bases between them. The CDR3 sequence is 13 residues long. CDR1 and CDR2 from the germline V gene are SGDLS and YYNGEE. CDR3 nucleotide sequence: TGTGCCAGCAGCGTTGGAGACACCGGGGAGCTGTTTTTT. Its protein product is CASSVGDTGELFF. The full variable domain, with the rest looked up from reference TRBV9 and TRBJ2-2, is DSGVTQTPKHLITATGQRVTLRCSPRSGDLSVYWYQQSLDQGLQFLIQYYNGEERAKGNILERFSAQQFPDLHSELNLSSLELGDSALYFCASSVGDTGELFFGEGSRLTVL.

To note about this clone: Relative to the germline gene, one junction end is altered; a read error may explain this. The V call is TRBV7-6, the J call TRBJ2-3; TRBD2 matches 9 bases. Germline CDR1 and CDR2: SGHVS and FNYEAQ. The CDR3 is 15 residues long. DNA for the CDR3: TGTGCCCGCAGCTTCGCGGGCGGGGGGGGAGATACGCAGTATTTT. This codes for CARSFAGGGGDTQYF.

The rearrangement joins TRBV3-1 (or the pseudogene TRBV3-2) to TRBJ2-7, with a possible D match to TRBD2 (6 bases). Per the germline V gene, CDR1 is LGHDT and CDR2 is YNNKEL (reference sequence). The CDR3 totals 13 residues. The ends were cut back, 4 bases at V and 6 bases at J, with 13 bases in the middle. CDR3 loop: CASSLGGRSEQYV. The CDR3, as DNA: TGTGCCAGCAGCCTGGGGGGTCGGAGCGAGCAGTACGTC.

The rearrangement links TRBV19 to TRBJ1-1; D is ambiguous. The CDR3 totals 14 residues. Trimming took 1 base from V and 0 from J, leaving 6 bases between them. Germline values: CDR1 LNHDA, CDR2 SQIVND (reference sequence). In DNA form, the CDR3 reads TGTGCCAGTAGTATAGCCGAGATGAACACTGAAGCTTTCTTT. This gives the protein CASSIAEMNTEAFF.

This clone was counted between two and nine times. The rearrangement joins TRBV28 to TRBJ1-3; 9 positions agree with TRBD1. Germline V gives CDR1 MDHEN, CDR2 SYDVKM. The CDR3 sequence is 14 residues long. V trimming: 6 bases; J trimming: 4 bases; junction bases outside the gene matches: 4. In DNA form, the CDR3 reads TGTGCCAGCAGGGGACAGGGTTCGGGAAACACCATATATTTT. This codes for CASRGQGSGNTIYF. The whole variable domain, remainder taken from reference TRBV28 and TRBJ1-3, is DVKVTQSSRYLVKRTGEKVFLECVQDMDHENMFWYRQDPGLGLRLIYFSYDVKMKEKGDIPEGYSVSREKKERFSLILESASTNQTSMYLCASRGQGSGNTIYFGEGSWLTVV.

The chain carries TRBV19 and TRBJ2-3, with TRBD1 matching over 9 bases. The CDR3 is made up of 15 amino acids. Germline CDR1 reads LNHDA; CDR2 reads SQIVND (reference sequence). Trimming at V came to 7 bases and at J to 3 bases, leaving 8 bases not matched to a gene. In DNA, the CDR3 is TGTGCCAGTACCATCCGGGACAGGGAGACAGATACGCAGTATTTT. This gives the protein CASTIRDRETDTQYF.

The chain combines TRBV10-3 with TRBJ2-1; a possible D gene is TRBD1 (6 bases). Trimming took off 0 bases at V and 6 bases at J, with 15 bases between the two ends. The germline V gene encodes CDR1 ENHRY and CDR2 SYGVKD. This CDR3 has 16 residues. The CDR3 bases are TGTGCCATCAGTGAGTCGAAGGACAGTCAAGGCAATGAGCAGTTCTTC. Amino acids: CAISESKDSQGNEQFF.

V usage is TRBV24-1 and J usage is TRBJ2-5; maybe TRBD2 (6 bases). The germline V gene has CDR1 KGHDR and CDR2 SFDVKD. The CDR3 length is 15 residues. V dropped 3 bases and J dropped 4 bases, with 14 bases sitting between them. CDR3 bases: TGTGCCACCAGTGATGGAGGGGCGGGTGGAGAGACCCAGTACTTC. Protein sequence: CATSDGGAGGETQYF.

This clone appeared a single time. V and J are TRBV5-4 and TRBJ2-7; TRBD2 matches at 9 bases. The ends lost 2 bases at V and 6 bases at J; junction bases unmatched: 6. Germline V gene sequence: CDR1 SGHNT, CDR2 YYREEE (reference sequence). This CDR3 region has 14 residues. This CDR3 reads CASSFSRGGREQYF. In DNA form, the CDR3 reads TGTGCCAGCAGCTTTTCGCGGGGGGGCCGCGAGCAGTACTTC.

This clone was detected once. V and J are TRBV19 and TRBJ1-5; D call uncertain. Looked up from germline, CDR1 is LNHDA and CDR2 is SQIVND (reference sequence). V lost 4 bases and J lost 0, with 7 bases in between. There are 14 residues in the CDR3. The CDR3 here is CASSSQDSNQPQHF. The CDR3 nucleotides read TGTGCCAGTAGTAGTCAGGATAGCAATCAGCCCCAGCATTTT.

The chain has TRBV5-6 and TRBJ2-1; 9 positions agree with TRBD1. The CDR3 is 13 amino acids. V shed 4 bases, J shed 7 bases, and the junction held 3 bases outside the gene matches. Looked up from germline, CDR1 is SGHDT and CDR2 is YYEEEE. CDR3 residues: CASSPGTGNEQFF. The CDR3 coding sequence is TGTGCCAGCAGCCCCGGGACAGGGAATGAGCAGTTCTTC. Filled out from reference TRBV5-6 and TRBJ2-1, the complete variable domain reads DAGVTQSPTHLIKTRGQQVTLRCSPKSGHDTVSWYQQALGQGPQFIFQYYEEEERQRGNFPDRFSGHQFPNYSSELNVNALLLGDSALYLCASSPGTGNEQFFGPGTRLTVL.

This clone was picked up one time. V usage is TRBV7-2 and J usage is TRBJ2-5; the match to TRBD1 covers 7 bases. The ends lost 4 bases at V and 5 bases at J; junction bases unmatched: 16. The CDR3 totals 17 residues. Germline-derived CDR1 and CDR2 are SGHTA and FQGNSA. CDR3 DNA sequence: TGTGCCAGCAGCTCAACCCCCCCTAACAGGGGTCTGGAGACCCAGTACTTC. As protein: CASSSTPPNRGLETQYF.

This clone was seen a handful of times. The rearrangement joins TRBV28 to TRBJ2-6, with D tentatively TRBD2 (5 bases). There are 16 residues in the CDR3. V was shortened by 6 bases and J by 4 bases, with 16 bases between the two germline ends. CDR1 and CDR2 (germline): MDHEN, SYDVKM. CDR3 loop: CASSPMGPGGANVLTF. The CDR3 DNA reads as TGTGCCAGCAGCCCTATGGGCCCGGGAGGGGCCAACGTCCTGACTTTC.

J is TRBJ2-5 and V is TRBV6-5; D perhaps matches TRBD2 (7 bases). Per the germline V gene, CDR1 is MNHEY and CDR2 is SVGAGI. The CDR3 consists of 14 residues. Between the trimmed V and J ends, which lost 2 bases and 4 bases, there was a span of 11 bases. The CDR3 here is CASSYLGGPETQYF. In nucleotides, the CDR3 is TGTGCCAGCAGTTACCTGGGGGGGCCAGAGACCCAGTACTTC.